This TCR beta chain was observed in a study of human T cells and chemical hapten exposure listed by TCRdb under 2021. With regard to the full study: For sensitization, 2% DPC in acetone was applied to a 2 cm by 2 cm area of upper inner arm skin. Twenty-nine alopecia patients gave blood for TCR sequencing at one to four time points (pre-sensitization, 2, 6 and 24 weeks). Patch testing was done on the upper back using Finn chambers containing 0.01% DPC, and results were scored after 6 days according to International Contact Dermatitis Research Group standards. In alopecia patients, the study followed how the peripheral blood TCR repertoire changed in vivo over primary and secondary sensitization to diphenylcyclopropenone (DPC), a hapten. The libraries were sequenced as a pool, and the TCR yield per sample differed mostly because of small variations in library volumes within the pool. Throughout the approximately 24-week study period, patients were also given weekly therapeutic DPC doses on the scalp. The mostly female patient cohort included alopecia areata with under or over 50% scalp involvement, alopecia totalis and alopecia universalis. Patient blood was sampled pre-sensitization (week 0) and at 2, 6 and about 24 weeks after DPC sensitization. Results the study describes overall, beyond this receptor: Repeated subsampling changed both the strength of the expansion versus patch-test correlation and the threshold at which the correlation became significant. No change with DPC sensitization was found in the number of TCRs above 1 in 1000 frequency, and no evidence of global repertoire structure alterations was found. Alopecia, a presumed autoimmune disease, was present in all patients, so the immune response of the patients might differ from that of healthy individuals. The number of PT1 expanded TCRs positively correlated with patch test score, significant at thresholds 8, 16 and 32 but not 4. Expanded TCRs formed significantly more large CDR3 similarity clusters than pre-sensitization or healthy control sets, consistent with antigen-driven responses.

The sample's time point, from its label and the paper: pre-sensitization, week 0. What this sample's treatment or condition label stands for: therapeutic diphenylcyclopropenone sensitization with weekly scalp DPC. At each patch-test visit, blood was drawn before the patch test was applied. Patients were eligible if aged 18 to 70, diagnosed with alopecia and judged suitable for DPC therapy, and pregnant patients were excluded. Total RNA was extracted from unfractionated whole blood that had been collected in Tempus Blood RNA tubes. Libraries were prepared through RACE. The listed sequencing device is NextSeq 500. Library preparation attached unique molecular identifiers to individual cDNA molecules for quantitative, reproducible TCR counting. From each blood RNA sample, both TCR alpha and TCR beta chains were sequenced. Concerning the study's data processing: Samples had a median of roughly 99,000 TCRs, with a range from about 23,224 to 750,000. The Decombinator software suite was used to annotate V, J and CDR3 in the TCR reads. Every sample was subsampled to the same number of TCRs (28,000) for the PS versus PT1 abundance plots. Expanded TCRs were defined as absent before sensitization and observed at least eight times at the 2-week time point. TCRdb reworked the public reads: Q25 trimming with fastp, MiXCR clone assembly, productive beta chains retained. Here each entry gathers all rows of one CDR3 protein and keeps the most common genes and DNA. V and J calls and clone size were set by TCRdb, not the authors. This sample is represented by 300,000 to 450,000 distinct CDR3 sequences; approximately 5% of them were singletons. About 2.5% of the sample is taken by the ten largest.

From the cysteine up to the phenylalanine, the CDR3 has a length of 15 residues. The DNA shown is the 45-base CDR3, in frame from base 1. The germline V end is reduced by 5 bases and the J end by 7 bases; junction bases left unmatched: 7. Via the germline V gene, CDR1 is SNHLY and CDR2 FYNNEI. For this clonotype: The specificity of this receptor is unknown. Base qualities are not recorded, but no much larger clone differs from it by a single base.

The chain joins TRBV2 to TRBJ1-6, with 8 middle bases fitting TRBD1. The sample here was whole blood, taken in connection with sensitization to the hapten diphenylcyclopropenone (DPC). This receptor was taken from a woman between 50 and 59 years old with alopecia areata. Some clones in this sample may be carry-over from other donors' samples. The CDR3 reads CASSLDREGNSPLHF. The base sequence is TGTGCCAGCAGTTTGGACAGGGAGGGAAATTCACCCCTCCACTTT. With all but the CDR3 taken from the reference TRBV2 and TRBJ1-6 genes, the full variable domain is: EPEVTQTPSHQVTQMGQEVILRCVPISNHLYFYWYRQILGQKVEFLVSFYNNEISEKSEIFDDQFSVERPDGSNFTLKIRSTKLEDSAMYFCASSLDREGNSPLHFGNGTRLTVT.